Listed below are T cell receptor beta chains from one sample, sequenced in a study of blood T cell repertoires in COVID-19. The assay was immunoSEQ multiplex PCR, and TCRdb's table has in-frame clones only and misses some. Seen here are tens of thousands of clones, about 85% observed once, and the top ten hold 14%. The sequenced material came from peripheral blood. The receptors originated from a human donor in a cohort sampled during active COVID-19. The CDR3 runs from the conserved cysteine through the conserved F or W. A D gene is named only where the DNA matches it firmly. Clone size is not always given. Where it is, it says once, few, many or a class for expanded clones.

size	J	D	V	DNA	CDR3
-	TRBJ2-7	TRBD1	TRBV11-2	TGTGCCAGCAGTCGGGGACAGCGAACCTACGAGCAGTACTTC	CASSRGQRTYEQYF
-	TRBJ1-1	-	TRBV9	TGTGCCAGCAGCGTAGTGGGCAGTGAAGCTTTCTTT	CASSVVGSEAFF
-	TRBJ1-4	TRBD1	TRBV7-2	TGTGCCAGCAGCCCCCGACAGGGCTTAAATGAAAAACTGTTTTTT	CASSPRQGLNEKLFF
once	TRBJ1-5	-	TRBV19	TGTGCCAGTATGGTCACAAGTAGCAATCAGCCCCAGCATTTT	CASMVTSSNQPQHF
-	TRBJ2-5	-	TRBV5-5	TGTGCCAGCAGCGCGACAGGAGAGACCCAGTACTTC	CASSATGETQYF
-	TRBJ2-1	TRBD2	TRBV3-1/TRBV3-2	TGTGCCAGCAGCCACCTGACTAGCGGGAGGGCCGCGGGTGAGCAGTTCTTC	CASSHLTSGRAAGEQFF
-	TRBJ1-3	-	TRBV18	TGTGCCAGCTCACCAAACAGGGACGGAAACACCATATATTTT	CASSPNRDGNTIYF
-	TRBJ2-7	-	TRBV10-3	TGTGCCATCAGTGATAACAGGGCTAAACCTTACTCCTACGAGCAGTACTTC	CAISDNRAKPYSYEQYF
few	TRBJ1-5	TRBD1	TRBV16	TGTGCCAGCAGTCGTACCCGGACAGGTCCCAACGTAGAGGATCAGCCCCAGCATTTT	CASSRTRTGPNVEDQPQHF
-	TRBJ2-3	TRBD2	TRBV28	TGTGCCAGCATTCCTCCTAGCGGGGAGGGGAATACGCAGTATTTT	CASIPPSGEGNTQYF
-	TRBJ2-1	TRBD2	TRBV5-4	TGTGCCAGCAGCTTCGACAGGGACGGAAGCGGGAGGGCCGTGGATGAGCAGTTCTTC	CASSFDRDGSGRAVDEQFF
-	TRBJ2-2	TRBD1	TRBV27	TGTGCCAGCAGTTCCCGGACAGGGGGCTGGAACACCGGGGAGCTGTTTTTT	CASSSRTGGWNTGELFF
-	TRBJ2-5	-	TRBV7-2	TGTGCCAGCAGCTACCAGTACCAAGAGACCCAGTACTTC	CASSYQYQETQYF
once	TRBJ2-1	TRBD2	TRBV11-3	TGTGCCAGCAGCCCCCGGACTAGCGGCTACAATGAGCAGTTCTTC	CASSPRTSGYNEQFF
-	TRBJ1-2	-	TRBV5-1	TGCGCCAGCAGCTTTCTTTCAGGCGACTATGGCTACACCTTC	CASSFLSGDYGYTF
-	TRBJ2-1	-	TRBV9	TGTGCCAGCAGCCCCCACGGCACAGGACGACACAATGAGCAGTTCTTC	CASSPHGTGRHNEQFF
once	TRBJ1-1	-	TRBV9	TGTGCCAGCAGCAGGGGAGGGCGGGGGACTGAAGCTTTCTTT	CASSRGGRGTEAFF
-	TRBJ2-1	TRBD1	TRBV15	TGTGCCACCAGCAAGTGGACAGGTGATTCCTACAATGAGCAGTTCTTC	CATSKWTGDSYNEQFF
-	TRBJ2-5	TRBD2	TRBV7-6	TGTGCCAGCAGCCCCTTGGGACTAGCGGAGACGGAGACCCAGTACTTC	CASSPLGLAETETQYF
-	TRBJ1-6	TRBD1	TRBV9	TGTGCCAGCAGTGAAACAGGGGGTTATAATTCACCCCTCCACTTT	CASSETGGYNSPLHF
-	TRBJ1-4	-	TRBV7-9	TGTGCCAGCAGCCGTATGGGGGCGCGTGATGAAAAACTGTTTTTT	CASSRMGARDEKLFF
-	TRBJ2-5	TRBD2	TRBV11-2	TGTGCCAGCAGCTTGAGCGGGAGTAGATTGGAGACCCAGTACTTC	CASSLSGSRLETQYF
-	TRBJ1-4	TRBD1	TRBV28	TGTGCCAGCAGTTCAAACCTACAGGGGAAAAATGAAAAACTGTTTTTT	CASSSNLQGKNEKLFF
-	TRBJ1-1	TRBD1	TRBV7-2	TGTGCCAGCAGCTGGGGGACAGGGGGGGCCACTGAAGCTTTCTTT	CASSWGTGGATEAFF
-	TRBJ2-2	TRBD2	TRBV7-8	TGTGCCAGCAGCTCCGGGACTAGCGGGGGGAGGGACACCGGGGAGCTGTTTTTT	CASSSGTSGGRDTGELFF
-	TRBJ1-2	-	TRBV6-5	TGTGCCAGCAGTAGCCGACAGGTTAATGGCTACACCTTC	CASSSRQVNGYTF
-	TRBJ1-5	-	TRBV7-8	TGTGCCAGCAGCTTAGGACAGTACAATCAGCCCCAGCATTTT	CASSLGQYNQPQHF
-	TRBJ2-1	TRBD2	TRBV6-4	TGTGCCAGCAGTGTGGATGGGACTAGCGAAGAGCAGTTCTTC	CASSVDGTSEEQFF
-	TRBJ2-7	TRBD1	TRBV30	TGTGCCTGGAGTGTACACCTCGGACAGGGGGCCTACGAGCAGTACTTC	CAWSVHLGQGAYEQYF
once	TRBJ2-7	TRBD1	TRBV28	TGTGCCAGCAGACCACCGGGACAGGGGCAGGAGCAGTACTTC	CASRPPGQGQEQYF
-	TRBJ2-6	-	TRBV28	TGTGCCAGCAGTTTTGGAGGCCACTCTGGGGCCAACGTCCTGACTTTC	CASSFGGHSGANVLTF
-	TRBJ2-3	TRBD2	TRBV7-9	TGTGCCAGCAGTCGGGGTGGAGCGGGGAGCACAGATACGCAGTATTTT	CASSRGGAGSTDTQYF
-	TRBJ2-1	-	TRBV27	TGTGCCAGCAGTCCCCACAGCGGGTCTGCCTACAATGAGCAGTTCTTC	CASSPHSGSAYNEQFF
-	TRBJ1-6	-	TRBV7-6	TGTGCCAGCAGCTTAGAACAGCATAATTCACCCCTCCACTTT	CASSLEQHNSPLHF
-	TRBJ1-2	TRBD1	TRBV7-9	TGTGCCAGCAGCTCAGACAGGGTCGGCGGCTACACCTTC	CASSSDRVGGYTF
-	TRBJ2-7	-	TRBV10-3	TGTGCCATCAGTGGGGTTGGGCAGTACGAGCAGTACTTC	CAISGVGQYEQYF
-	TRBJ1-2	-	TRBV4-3	TGCGCCAGCAGCCAAGGGTCAGGGGATAACTATGGCTACACCTTC	CASSQGSGDNYGYTF
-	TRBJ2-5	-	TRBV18	TGTGCCAGCTCAGTCGACCCTAGAGAGACCCAGTACTTC	CASSVDPRETQYF
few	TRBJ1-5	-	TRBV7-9	TGTGCCGGACAAACAGGGCTGGATCAGCCCCAGCATTTT	CAGQTGLDQPQHF
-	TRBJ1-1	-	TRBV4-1	TGCGCCAGCAGCCAAATCCCCATGAACACTGAAGCTTTCTTT	CASSQIPMNTEAFF
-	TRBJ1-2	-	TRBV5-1	TGCGCCAGCAGCCCTATAACCCAGGGATCTAACTATGGCTACACCTTC	CASSPITQGSNYGYTF
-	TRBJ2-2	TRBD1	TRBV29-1	TGCAGTGCGACGGGACAGGACACCGGGGAGCTGTTTTTT	CSATGQDTGELFF
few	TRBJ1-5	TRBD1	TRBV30	TGTGCCTGGAGTGTCGGCAGGGGGCGAGGGATTCAGCCCCAGCATTTT	CAWSVGRGRGIQPQHF
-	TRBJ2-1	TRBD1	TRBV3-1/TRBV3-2	TGTGCCAGCAGCCAAGCCGGACAGGGCGCGTACAATGAGCAGTTCTTC	CASSQAGQGAYNEQFF
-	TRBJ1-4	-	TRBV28	TGTGCCAGCAGTTTAGTGGGAGGGGAAAAACTGTTTTTT	CASSLVGGEKLFF
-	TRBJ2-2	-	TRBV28	TGTGCCAGCAGACGAGCGACAGGAAACACCGGGGAGCTGTTTTTT	CASRRATGNTGELFF
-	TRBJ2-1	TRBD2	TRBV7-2	TGTGCCAGCAGGCGGGGGGCTAGCGGGGCGGTGACCTCCTACAATGAGCAGTTCTTC	CASRRGASGAVTSYNEQFF
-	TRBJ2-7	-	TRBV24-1	TGTGCCACCAGTGATTCTCAGTTTCCCTCGGGTGAGCAGTACTTC	CATSDSQFPSGEQYF
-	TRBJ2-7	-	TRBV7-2	TGTGCCAGCAGCTTACTAGGAGGGAGTGGCGAGCAGTACTTC	CASSLLGGSGEQYF
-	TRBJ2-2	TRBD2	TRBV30	TGTGCCTGCTCTAGCGGGGGAGACCCGATCACCGGGGAGCTGTTTTTT	CACSSGGDPITGELFF
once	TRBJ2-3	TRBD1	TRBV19	TGTGCCAGTTCCCCACAAGACAGGGGGTATACGCAGTATTTT	CASSPQDRGYTQYF
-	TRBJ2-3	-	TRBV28	TGTGCCAGCAGCCCCGCCGGCCCCAGGGGAGATACGCAGTATTTT	CASSPAGPRGDTQYF
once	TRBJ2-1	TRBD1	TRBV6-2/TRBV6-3	TGTGCCAGCAGTTCCCATCTCAGGGGGAAAAGCTCCTACAATGAGCAGTTCTTC	CASSSHLRGKSSYNEQFF